This T cell receptor (beta chain) came from a study of blood T cell repertoires in COVID-19. In the study overall: The analysed material was cDNA or gDNA that came from T cells, B-cell-depleted T cells, or PBMCs.

The protocol was immunoSEQ multiplex PCR, while the TCRdb copy is restricted to in-frame clones and leaves out a portion. Among approximately 170,000 clones listed, 84% were seen once. Trimming at V came to 4 bases and at J to 10 bases, leaving 6 bases not matched to a gene. CDR1 and CDR2 (germline): MNHNY, SVGAGI (reference sequence). This CDR3 has 15 residues. The sequencing input was peripheral blood. This receptor was taken from a man aged 40-49 years who had recovered from COVID-19. This chain connects TRBV6-6 to TRBJ2-1; 14 nucleotides match TRBD2. In DNA form, the CDR3 reads TGTGCCAGCAGTTTAGGGACTAGCGGGAGTGGAGAGCAGTTCTTC. This codes for CASSLGTSGSGEQFF.